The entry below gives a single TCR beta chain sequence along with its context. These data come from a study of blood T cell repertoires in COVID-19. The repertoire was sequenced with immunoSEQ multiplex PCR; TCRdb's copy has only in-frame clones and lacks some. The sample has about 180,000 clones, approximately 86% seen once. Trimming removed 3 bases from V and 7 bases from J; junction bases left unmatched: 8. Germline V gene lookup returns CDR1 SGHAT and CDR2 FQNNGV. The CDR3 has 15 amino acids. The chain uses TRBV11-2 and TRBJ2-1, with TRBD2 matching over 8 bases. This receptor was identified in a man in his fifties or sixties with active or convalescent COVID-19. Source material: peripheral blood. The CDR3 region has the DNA TGTGCCAGCAGCTTGTACCCACTAGCGGCTAATGAGCAGTTCTTC. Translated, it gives CASSLYPLAANEQFF. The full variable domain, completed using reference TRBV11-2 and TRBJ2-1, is EAGVAQSPRYKIIEKRQSVAFWCNPISGHATLYWYQQILGQGPKLLIQFQNNGVVDDSQLPKDRFSAERLKGVDSTLKIQPAKLEDSAVYLCASSLYPLAANEQFFGPGTRLTVL.